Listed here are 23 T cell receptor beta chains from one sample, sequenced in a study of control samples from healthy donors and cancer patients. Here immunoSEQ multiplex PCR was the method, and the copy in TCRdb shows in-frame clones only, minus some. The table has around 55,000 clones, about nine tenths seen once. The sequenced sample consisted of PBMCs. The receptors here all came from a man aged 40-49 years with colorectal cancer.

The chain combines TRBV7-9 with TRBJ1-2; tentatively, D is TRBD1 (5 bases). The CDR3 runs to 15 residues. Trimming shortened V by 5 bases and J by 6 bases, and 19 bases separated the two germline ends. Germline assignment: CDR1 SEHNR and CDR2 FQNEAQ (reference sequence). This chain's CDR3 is CASSLGTDLPHGYTF. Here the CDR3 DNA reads TGTGCCAGCAGCCTCGGGACGGACTTGCCTCATGGCTACACCTTC.

The CDR3 region has the DNA TGTGCCACCAGTCCTCGCGACAGGAGTAATGGCTACACCTTC. Translating it yields CATSPRDRSNGYTF. The genes are TRBV24-1 and TRBJ1-2, with D tentatively TRBD1 (6 bases). Per germline, CDR1 KGHDR and CDR2 SFDVKD. CDR3 size: 14 residues. The V end was cut by 6 bases, the J end by 6 bases, with 16 bases between.

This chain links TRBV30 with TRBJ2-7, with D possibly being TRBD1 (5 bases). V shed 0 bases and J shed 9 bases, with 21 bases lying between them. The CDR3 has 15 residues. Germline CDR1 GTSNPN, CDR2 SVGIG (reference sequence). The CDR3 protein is CAWSVQDLITTGQYF. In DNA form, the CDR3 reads TGTGCCTGGAGTGTACAGGACCTTATCACGACGGGGCAGTACTTC.

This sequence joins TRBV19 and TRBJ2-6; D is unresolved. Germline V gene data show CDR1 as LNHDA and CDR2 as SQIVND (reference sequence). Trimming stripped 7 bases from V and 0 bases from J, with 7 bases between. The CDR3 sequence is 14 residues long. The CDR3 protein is CASKWGSGANVLTF. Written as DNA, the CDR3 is TGTGCCAGTAAATGGGGCTCTGGGGCCAACGTCCTGACTTTC.

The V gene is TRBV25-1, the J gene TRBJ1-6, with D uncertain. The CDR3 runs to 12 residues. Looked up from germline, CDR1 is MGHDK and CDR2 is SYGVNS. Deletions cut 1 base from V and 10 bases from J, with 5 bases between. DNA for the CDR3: TGTGCCAGCAGTGAATCACGGTCACCCCTCCACTTT. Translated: CASSESRSPLHF.

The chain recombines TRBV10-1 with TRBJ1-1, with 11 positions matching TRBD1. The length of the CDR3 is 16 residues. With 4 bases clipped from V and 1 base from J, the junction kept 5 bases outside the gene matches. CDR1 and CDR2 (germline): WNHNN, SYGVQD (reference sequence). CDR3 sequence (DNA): TGCGCCAGCAGTGGTGGACAGGGGGCGAGGAACACTGAAGCTTTCTTT. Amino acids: CASSGGQGARNTEAFF.

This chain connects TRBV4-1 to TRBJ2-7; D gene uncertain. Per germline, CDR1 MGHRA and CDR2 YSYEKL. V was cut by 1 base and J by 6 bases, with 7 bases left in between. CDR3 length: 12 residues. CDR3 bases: TGCGCCAGCAGCCAAGGCTGGGGCGAGCAGTACTTC. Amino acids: CASSQGWGEQYF.

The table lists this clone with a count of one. Written as DNA, the CDR3 is TGTGCCAGCAGCTCCTACAGTCGCGGGGACTACGAGCAGTACTTC. It codes for CASSSYSRGDYEQYF. The V call is TRBV7-2, the J call TRBJ2-7; tentative D call: TRBD2 (6 bases). Germline V gene lookup returns CDR1 SGHTA and CDR2 FQGNSA. Between the trimmed V and J ends, which lost 4 bases and 3 bases, there was a span of 16 bases. The CDR3 runs 15 residues.

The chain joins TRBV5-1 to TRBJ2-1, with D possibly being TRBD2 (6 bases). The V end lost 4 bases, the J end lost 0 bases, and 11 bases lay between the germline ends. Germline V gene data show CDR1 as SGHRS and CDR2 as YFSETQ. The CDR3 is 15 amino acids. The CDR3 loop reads CASSNSGVSYNEQFF. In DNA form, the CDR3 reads TGCGCCAGCAGCAATAGCGGAGTCTCCTACAATGAGCAGTTCTTC.

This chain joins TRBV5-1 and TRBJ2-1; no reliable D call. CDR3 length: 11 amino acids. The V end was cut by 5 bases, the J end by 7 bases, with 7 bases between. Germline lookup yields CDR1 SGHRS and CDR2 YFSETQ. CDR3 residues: CASSVFNEQFF. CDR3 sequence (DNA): TGCGCCAGCAGTGTTTTTAATGAGCAGTTCTTC.

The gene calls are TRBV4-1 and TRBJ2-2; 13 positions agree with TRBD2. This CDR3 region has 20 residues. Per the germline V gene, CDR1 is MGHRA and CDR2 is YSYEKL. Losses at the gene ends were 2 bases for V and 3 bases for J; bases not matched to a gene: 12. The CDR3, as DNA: TGCGCCAGCAGCCAACTCGTCGGTAGGACTAGCGGGAGAGACACCGGGGAGCTGTTTTTT. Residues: CASSQLVGRTSGRDTGELFF.

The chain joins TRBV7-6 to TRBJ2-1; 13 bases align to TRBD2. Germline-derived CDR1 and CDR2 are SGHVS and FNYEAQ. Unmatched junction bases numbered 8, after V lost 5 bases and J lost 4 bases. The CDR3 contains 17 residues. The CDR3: CASSPRTSGRRYNEQFF. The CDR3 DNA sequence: TGTGCCAGCAGCCCGAGGACTAGCGGGAGAAGGTACAATGAGCAGTTCTTC.

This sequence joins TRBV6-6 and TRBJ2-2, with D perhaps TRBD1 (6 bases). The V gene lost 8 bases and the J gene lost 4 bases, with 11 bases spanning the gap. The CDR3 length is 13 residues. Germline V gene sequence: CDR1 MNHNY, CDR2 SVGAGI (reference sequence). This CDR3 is CASLQGPTGELFF. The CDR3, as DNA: TGTGCCAGCCTACAGGGTCCCACCGGGGAGCTGTTTTTT.

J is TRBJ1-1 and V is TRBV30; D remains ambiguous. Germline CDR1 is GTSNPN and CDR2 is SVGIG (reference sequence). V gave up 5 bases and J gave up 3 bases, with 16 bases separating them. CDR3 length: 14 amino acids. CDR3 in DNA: TGTGCCTGGTATCACGGCAGTGGGGACACTGAAGCTTTCTTT. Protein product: CAWYHGSGDTEAFF. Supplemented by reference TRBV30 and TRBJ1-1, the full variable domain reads SQTIHQWPATLVQPVGSPLSLECTVEGTSNPNLYWYRQAAGRGLQLLFYSVGIGQISSEVPQNLSASRPQDRQFILSSKKLLLSDSGFYLCAWYHGSGDTEAFFGQGTRLTVV.

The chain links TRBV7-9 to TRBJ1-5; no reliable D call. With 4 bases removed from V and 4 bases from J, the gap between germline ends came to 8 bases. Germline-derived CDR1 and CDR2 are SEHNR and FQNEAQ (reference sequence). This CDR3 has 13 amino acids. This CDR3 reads CASSSTENQPQHF. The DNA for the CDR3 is TGTGCCAGCAGCTCAACTGAGAATCAGCCCCAGCATTTT.

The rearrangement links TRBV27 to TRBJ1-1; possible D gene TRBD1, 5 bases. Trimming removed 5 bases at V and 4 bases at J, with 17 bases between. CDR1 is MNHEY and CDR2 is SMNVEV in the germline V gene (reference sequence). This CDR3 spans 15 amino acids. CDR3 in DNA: TGTGCCAGCAGTGAGCCGGGGGGAAGGGGCACTGAAGCTTTCTTT. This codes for CASSEPGGRGTEAFF.

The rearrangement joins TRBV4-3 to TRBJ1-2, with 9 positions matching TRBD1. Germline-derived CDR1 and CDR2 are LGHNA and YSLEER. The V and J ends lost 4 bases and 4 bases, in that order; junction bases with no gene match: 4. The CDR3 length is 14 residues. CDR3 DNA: TGCGCCAGCAGCCCCGGGACAGGGAGCTATGGCTACACCTTC. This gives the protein CASSPGTGSYGYTF.

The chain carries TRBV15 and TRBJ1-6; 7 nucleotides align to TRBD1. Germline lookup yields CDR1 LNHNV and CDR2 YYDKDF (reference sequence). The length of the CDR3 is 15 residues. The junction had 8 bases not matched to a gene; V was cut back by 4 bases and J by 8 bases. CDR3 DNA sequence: TGTGCCACCAGCAAGGGACAGCCGAAGGATTCACCCCTCCACTTT. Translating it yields CATSKGQPKDSPLHF. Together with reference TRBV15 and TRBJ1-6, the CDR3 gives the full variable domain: DAMVIQNPRYQVTQFGKPVTLSCSQTLNHNVMYWYQQKSSQAPKLLFHYYDKDFNNEADTPDNFQSRRPNTSFCFLDIRSPGLGDTAMYLCATSKGQPKDSPLHFGNGTRLTVT.

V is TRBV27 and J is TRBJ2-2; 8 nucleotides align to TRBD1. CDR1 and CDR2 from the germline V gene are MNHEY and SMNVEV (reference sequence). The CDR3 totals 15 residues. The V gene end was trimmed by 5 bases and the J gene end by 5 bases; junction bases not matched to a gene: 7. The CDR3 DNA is TGTGCCAGCAGTCTCTTAACAGGGGGTACCGGGGAGCTGTTTTTT. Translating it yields CASSLLTGGTGELFF.

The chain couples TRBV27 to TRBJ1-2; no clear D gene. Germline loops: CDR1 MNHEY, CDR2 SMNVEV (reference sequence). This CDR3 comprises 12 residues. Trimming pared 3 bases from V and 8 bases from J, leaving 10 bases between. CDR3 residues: CASSFRGSGYTF. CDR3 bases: TGTGCCAGCAGTTTTCGGGGAAGCGGCTACACCTTC.

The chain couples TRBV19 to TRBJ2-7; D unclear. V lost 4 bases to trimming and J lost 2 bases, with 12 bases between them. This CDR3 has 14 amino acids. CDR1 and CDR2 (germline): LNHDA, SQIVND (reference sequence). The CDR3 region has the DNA TGTGCCAGTAGTAAGAACAGTTTAACCTACGAGCAGTACTTC. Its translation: CASSKNSLTYEQYF.

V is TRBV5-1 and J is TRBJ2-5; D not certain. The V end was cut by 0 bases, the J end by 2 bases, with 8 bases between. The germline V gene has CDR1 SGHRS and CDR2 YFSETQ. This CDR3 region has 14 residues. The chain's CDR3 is CASSLGNRQETQYF. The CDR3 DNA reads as TGCGCCAGCAGCTTGGGGAACAGACAAGAGACCCAGTACTTC.

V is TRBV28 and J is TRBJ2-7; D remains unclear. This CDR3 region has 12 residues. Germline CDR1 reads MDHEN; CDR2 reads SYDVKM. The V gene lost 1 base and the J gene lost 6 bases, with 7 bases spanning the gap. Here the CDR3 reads CASSLLRAEQYF. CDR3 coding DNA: TGTGCCAGCAGTTTATTAAGAGCCGAGCAGTACTTC.